The 18 T cell receptor beta chains reported below all come from one sample, sequenced in a study of beta chain features in type 1 diabetes. Of the isolated RNA, all was reverse transcribed, and so the sequenced material was expressed TCRB transcripts. Sequencing was performed with immunoSEQ multiplex PCR; in TCRdb, only in-frame clones are kept and a portion is missing. The data hold a few hundred thousand clones, with around a fifth observed a single time. Source material: naive CD4+ T cells from blood. Source of these receptors: a woman aged 18 to 35 in good health.

The V and J genes are TRBV2 and TRBJ2-1; no firm D call. This CDR3 is 15 amino acids long. Germline CDR1 and CDR2: SNHLY and FYNNEI. V was shortened by 4 bases and J by 0 bases, with 10 bases between the two germline ends. CDR3 residues: CASSASTSSYNEQFF. The CDR3 DNA is TGTGCCAGCAGTGCTTCCACGAGCTCCTACAATGAGCAGTTCTTC.

This clone was counted between two and nine times. The rearrangement joins TRBV30 to TRBJ2-7; the match to TRBD2 covers 10 bases. After removal of 3 bases from V and 0 bases from J, the junction contained 14 bases not matched to a gene. The CDR3 runs to 18 residues. Germline CDR1 is GTSNPN and CDR2 is SVGIG (reference sequence). The CDR3, as DNA: TGTGCCTGGAGACCTCTTTCGACTAGCGGGTATAGCTCCTACGAGCAGTACTTC. Its protein product is CAWRPLSTSGYSSYEQYF.

The J gene is TRBJ2-4, the V gene TRBV15, with a tentative D call TRBD1 (6 bases). The CDR3 consists of 14 residues. Per the germline V gene, CDR1 is LNHNV and CDR2 is YYDKDF (reference sequence). The V and J ends lost 2 bases and 8 bases respectively, with 13 bases between them. This CDR3 is CATSRSGVSDIQYF. The CDR3 nucleotides read TGTGCCACCAGCAGATCAGGGGTTTCGGACATTCAGTACTTC.

V is TRBV30 and J is TRBJ1-1; the D gene is possibly TRBD1 (5 bases). With 4 bases removed from V and 7 bases from J, the gap between germline ends came to 34 bases. The CDR3 runs 19 residues. CDR1 and CDR2 (germline): GTSNPN, SVGIG (reference sequence). The CDR3 nucleotides read TGTGCCTGGACCCCCTTCGCGAGGGACTTTCAACCCCCTCCACTTGAAGCTTTCTTT. It is translated as CAWTPFARDFQPPPLEAFF.

This clone was counted a few times. The rearrangement uses TRBV30 and TRBJ2-3; no firm D call. The CDR3 length is 14 residues. Germline CDR1 reads GTSNPN; CDR2 reads SVGIG (reference sequence). Trimming took 5 bases from V and 0 from J, leaving 12 bases between them. CDR3 region: CAWGQWASTDTQYF. In nucleotides, the CDR3 is TGTGCCTGGGGGCAGTGGGCTAGCACAGATACGCAGTATTTT.

The chain couples TRBV6-6 to TRBJ1-2, with a weak D call TRBD1 (6 bases). The CDR3 has 12 amino acids. Trimming removed 5 bases at V and 6 bases at J, with 10 bases between. The germline V gene encodes CDR1 MNHNY and CDR2 SVGAGI (reference sequence). CDR3 in DNA: TGTGCCAGCAGTGCAGGGGTGGATGGCTACACCTTC. It encodes CASSAGVDGYTF.

This clone occurred a few times. J is TRBJ2-7 and V is TRBV6-1; perhaps TRBD2 as D (5 bases). The germline V gene has CDR1 MNHNS and CDR2 SASEGT. Trimming cost V 2 bases and J 2 bases, with 13 bases left between them. This CDR3 contains 15 residues. The DNA of the CDR3 is TGTGCCAGCAGTGAAAGGGAGAACTGGGCCTACGAGCAGTACTTC. It translates to CASSERENWAYEQYF.

This clone was seen only a few times. The chain employs TRBV7-9 and TRBJ1-1, with D hard to call. The CDR3 is made up of 14 amino acids. In germline, CDR1 is SEHNR, CDR2 FQNEAQ (reference sequence). Trimming took off 1 base at V and 3 bases at J, with 9 bases between the two ends. The CDR3 nucleotides are TGTGCCAGCAGCTTAGGGGGAGGTTACACTGAAGCTTTCTTT. Translated: CASSLGGGYTEAFF.

The genes are TRBV6-1 and TRBJ1-5; the match to TRBD1 covers 7 bases. Per the germline V gene, CDR1 is MNHNS and CDR2 is SASEGT. The CDR3 is 15 residues long. Trimming took 5 bases from V and 0 from J; bases not matched to a gene: 4. The CDR3 loop reads CASSWTGPSNQPQHF. For the CDR3, the DNA is TGTGCCAGCAGTTGGACAGGACCTAGCAATCAGCCCCAGCATTTT.

The chain joins TRBV7-2 to TRBJ2-7; TRBD2 aligns across 9 bases. The CDR3 is 16 residues long. J lost 3 bases, V lost 0 bases, and 6 bases had no gene match. Germline CDR1 reads SGHTA; CDR2 reads FQGNSA. CDR3 nucleotide sequence: TGTGCCAGCAGCTTAGCGGGACTAGCCCGAATCTACGAGCAGTACTTC. Protein: CASSLAGLARIYEQYF.

This chain uses TRBV4-2 with TRBJ2-7; D not certain. Germline loops: CDR1 LGHNA, CDR2 YNFKEQ. Trimming cost V 1 base and J 5 bases, with 9 bases left between them. The length of the CDR3 is 13 residues. The CDR3 loop reads CASSQGQRDEQYF. CDR3 sequence (DNA): TGTGCCAGCAGCCAAGGTCAACGAGACGAGCAGTACTTC.

The chain joins TRBV9 to TRBJ1-4; 10 bases agree with TRBD1. The CDR3 sequence is 15 residues long. Germline CDR1 and CDR2: SGDLS and YYNGEE. The V gene end was trimmed by 2 bases and the J gene end by 7 bases; junction bases not matched to a gene: 5. DNA for the CDR3: TGTGCCAGCAGCGTCCGACAGGGGGCCGGTGAAAAACTGTTTTTT. Translation: CASSVRQGAGEKLFF.

This clone occurred a few times. Other nucleotide sequences in the sample specify the same CDR3. This sequence joins TRBV30 and TRBJ1-3; no definite D call. Germline V CDR1 and CDR2: GTSNPN, SVGIG (reference sequence). Trimming removed 0 bases at V and 0 bases at J, with 3 bases between. The CDR3 contains 13 residues. CDR3 sequence reads: CAWSVASGNTIYF. CDR3 bases: TGTGCCTGGAGTGTGGCCTCTGGAAACACCATATATTTT.

The V and J genes are TRBV6-5 and TRBJ2-2; D is possibly TRBD1 (7 bases). Per the germline V gene, CDR1 is MNHEY and CDR2 is SVGAGI. V was shortened by 6 bases and J by 7 bases, with 15 bases between the two germline ends. The CDR3 is 14 amino acids. CDR3 protein: CASRNRGGDGELFF. The CDR3 DNA reads as TGTGCCAGCAGGAACAGGGGAGGAGACGGGGAGCTGTTTTTT.

This clone occurred a few times. This rearrangement joins TRBV5-1 to TRBJ2-5; 7 bases map to TRBD2. The CDR3 consists of 13 residues. The ends lost 5 bases at V and 5 bases at J; junction bases unmatched: 6. The germline gives CDR1 SGHRS, CDR2 YFSETQ. The CDR3 DNA sequence: TGCGCCAGCAGGCCGGGACTAATCGAGACCCAGTACTTC. This gives the protein CASRPGLIETQYF. Looking up the rest from reference TRBV5-1 and TRBJ2-5 gives the full variable domain: KAGVTQTPRYLIKTRGQQVTLSCSPISGHRSVSWYQQTPGQGLQFLFEYFSETQRNKGNFPGRFSGRQFSNSRSEMNVSTLELGDSALYLCASRPGLIETQYFGPGTRLLVL.

The sample holds a few counts of this clone. This chain uses TRBV7-9 with TRBJ2-2; no clear D. Between the trimmed V and J ends, which lost 1 base and 7 bases, there was a span of 13 bases. The CDR3 loop spans 15 amino acids. CDR1 is SEHNR, CDR2 FQNEAQ, per germline (reference sequence). CDR3 coding DNA: TGTGCCAGCAGCTTAGAAGGAGCTACGGGCGGGGAGCTGTTTTTT. Amino acids: CASSLEGATGGELFF. Full variable domain (rest looked up from reference TRBV7-9 and TRBJ2-2): DTGVSQNPRHKITKRGQNVTFRCDPISEHNRLYWYRQTLGQGPEFLTYFQNEAQLEKSRLLSDRFSAERPKGSFSTLEIQRTEQGDSAMYLCASSLEGATGGELFFGEGSRLTVL.

The chain combines TRBV2 with TRBJ2-3, with 8 bases matching TRBD2. This CDR3 spans 15 amino acids. The V gene end was trimmed by 7 bases and the J gene end by 0 bases; junction bases not matched to a gene: 6. Germline loops: CDR1 SNHLY, CDR2 FYNNEI. The CDR3 region has the DNA TGTGCCAGCAAACCGGGAGGGACTAGCACAGATACGCAGTATTTT. This codes for CASKPGGTSTDTQYF.

This clone is a singleton in its sample. V is TRBV7-2 and J is TRBJ2-2, with 8 bases that match TRBD1. V trimming: 5 bases; J trimming: 6 bases; junction bases outside the gene matches: 8. Germline values: CDR1 SGHTA, CDR2 FQGNSA. The CDR3 consists of 15 residues. As DNA, the CDR3 is TGTGCCAGCAGCCGACAGGGGAGGTTTGCCGGGGAGCTGTTTTTT. Protein: CASSRQGRFAGELFF.